These 26 T cell receptor beta chains came from one sample sequenced in a study of HIV-infected children after antiretroviral therapy interruption (dated by TCRdb to the late 2010s). Preparation of the library involved 3' RACE. Sequencing relied on an Illumina MiSeq. TCR libraries were constructed from RNA with a 3' RACE protocol that used unique molecular identifiers to correct for PCR amplification bias. TCRdb ran its own pipeline on the public reads, namely fastp trimming at Q25 and MiXCR clone calling, and kept in-frame beta chains. Each entry is one CDR3 protein sequence, shown with its most common DNA and genes. This sample comprises 90,000 or so distinct CDR3 sequences, approximately 6.9% of them detected only once. Roughly 1% of the sample is in the top ten clones. Per the publication, the treatment or condition label means: PENTA 11 planned treatment interruption arm or continuous ART arm.

The material was CD45RA+ CD4+ T cells from PBMCs, pooled from several time points, obtained from a donor given antiretroviral therapy, either interrupted or continuous. The sample's cell subset or site label is to be understood as: naive CD4+ CD45RA+ CD45RO- T cells. All receptors come from a pool of human donors with HIV.

This clonotype came up many times. The junction shows a germline mismatch at one end, possibly a read error. The chain employs TRBV19 and TRBJ1-2; D is unresolved. Germline V gives CDR1 LNHDA, CDR2 SQIVND (reference sequence). The CDR3 has 11 amino acids. CDR3: CAGWTNYGYTF. The DNA for the CDR3 is TGTGCCGGGTGGACTAACTACGGCTACACCTTC.

V and J are TRBV12-3 or TRBV12-4 and TRBJ2-7; maybe TRBD2 (7 bases). The length of the CDR3 is 14 residues. Trimming stripped 3 bases from V and 2 bases from J, with 11 bases between. In DNA form, the CDR3 reads TGTGCCAGCAGTTTCAGGGGAGGGACCTACGAGCAGTACTTC. Translation: CASSFRGGTYEQYF.

This clonotype was recorded many times. The chain employs TRBV4-2 and TRBJ2-5, with D perhaps being TRBD1 or TRBD2 (5 bases each). V shed 5 bases and J shed 3 bases, with 13 bases lying between them. The CDR3 contains 14 residues. Looked up from germline, CDR1 is LGHNA and CDR2 is YNFKEQ. The CDR3 DNA follows: TGTGCCAGCAGCTCCCGGGACCAAAAAGAGACCCAGTACTTC. Its translation is CASSSRDQKETQYF.

This rearrangement joins TRBV5-6 to TRBJ1-1; the D gene is possibly TRBD1 (6 bases). The V and J ends lost 3 bases and 6 bases respectively, with 15 bases between them. The CDR3 is made up of 14 amino acids. Germline CDR1 reads SGHDT; CDR2 reads YYEEEE. CDR3 in DNA: TGTGCCAGCAGCTCCCTAACAGGGACCCCTGAAGCTTTCTTT. Translating it yields CASSSLTGTPEAFF.

In its sample, this clonotype was seen many times. The V and J genes are TRBV10-2 and TRBJ2-7; weak D call: TRBD2 (5 bases). The CDR3 consists of 15 residues. V was clipped by 0 bases and J by 2 bases, with 11 bases between them. CDR1 WSHSY and CDR2 SAAADI come from the germline V gene. The DNA for the CDR3 is TGCGCCAGCAGTGAGTCCCCGGGGTCCCCCTACGAGCAGTACTTC. Amino acids: CASSESPGSPYEQYF.

This clonotype was seen at least ten times. J is TRBJ2-7 and V is TRBV20-1; 8 bases are a match to TRBD1. The CDR3 length is 13 residues. J lost 6 bases, V lost 5 bases, and 9 bases had no gene match. CDR1 is DFQATT and CDR2 is SNEGSKA in the germline V gene (reference sequence). Written as DNA, the CDR3 is TGCAGTGCTTCCGAACAGGGGGTCAGCGAGCAGTACTTC. Translating gives CSASEQGVSEQYF.

This clonotype came up many times. This chain connects TRBV12-3 or TRBV12-4 to TRBJ1-5; unclear D gene. V lost 11 bases to trimming and J lost 0 bases, with 17 bases between them. This CDR3 has 15 residues. The CDR3 coding sequence is TGTGCCTCCTGGGTAGGATCCTATAGCAATCAGCCCCAGCATTTT. This gives the protein CASWVGSYSNQPQHF.

The sample holds many counts of this clonotype. V gene TRBV19 combines with J gene TRBJ1-4; TRBD1 is a possible D gene (5 bases). The CDR3 length is 15 residues. Per the germline V gene, CDR1 is LNHDA and CDR2 is SQIVND (reference sequence). V gave up 5 bases and J gave up 7 bases, with 17 bases separating them. As DNA, the CDR3 is TGTGCCAGTAGTTACGGGGGAAGTTTGGGTGAAAAACTGTTTTTT. As protein: CASSYGGSLGEKLFF.

Comments on this clonotype: A read error may produce the germline difference seen at one junction end. The chain combines TRBV12-3 or TRBV12-4 with TRBJ2-6; TRBD1 matches at 12 bases. The CDR3 extends over 18 amino acids. The CDR3 nucleotides read TGTGCCAGCTTCCGAGGGGGGACAGGGGGCTCTGGGGCCAAGGTCCTGACTTTC. Its protein product is CASFRGGTGGSGAKVLTF.

This clonotype was recorded many times. CDR3 sequence: CAISTGGPGNTIYF. Written as DNA, the CDR3 is TGTGCCATCTCGACGGGGGGCCCTGGAAACACCATATATTTT. V usage is TRBV7-7 and J usage is TRBJ1-3, with TRBD1 as a possible D gene (6 bases). Deletions cut 10 bases from V and 2 bases from J, with 15 bases between. This CDR3 region has 14 residues. The V gene's germline CDR1 is SSHAT and CDR2 FNYEAQ (reference sequence). Based on the CDR3 plus reference TRBV7-7 and TRBJ1-3, the full variable domain is GAGVSQSPRYKVTKRGQDVTLRCDPISSHATLYWYQQALGQGPEFLTYFNYEAQPDKSGLPSDRFSAERPEGSISTLTIQRTEQRDSAMYRCAISTGGPGNTIYFGEGSWLTVV.

This clonotype was seen ten or more times. The J gene is TRBJ2-7, the V gene TRBV11-2, with 9 nucleotides matching TRBD1. The CDR3 is made up of 16 amino acids. Trimming at V came to 3 bases and at J to 2 bases, leaving 8 bases not matched to a gene. Germline loops: CDR1 SGHAT, CDR2 FQNNGV. The CDR3: CASSLRPGQGAYEQYF. The DNA of the CDR3 is TGTGCCAGCAGCTTGAGGCCGGGACAGGGAGCCTACGAGCAGTACTTC.

This clonotype was seen many times. The V and J genes are TRBV6-6 and TRBJ1-1, with D unclear. The CDR3 extends over 15 amino acids. Trimming removed 2 bases at V and 4 bases at J, with 14 bases between. Germline V gives CDR1 MNHNY, CDR2 SVGAGI (reference sequence). DNA of the CDR3: TGTGCCAGCAGTTACGAGGAGGGAGCGCCCACTGAAGCTTTCTTT. This encodes CASSYEEGAPTEAFF.

The V call is TRBV20-1, the J call TRBJ2-1; D is ambiguous. This CDR3 has 12 amino acids. Per the germline V gene, CDR1 is DFQATT and CDR2 is SNEGSKA (reference sequence). Trimming shortened V by 5 bases and J by 4 bases, and 9 bases separated the two germline ends. The CDR3 loop is CSAAQNYNEQFF. DNA of the CDR3: TGCAGTGCTGCCCAAAATTACAATGAGCAGTTCTTC.

This clonotype was observed at least ten times. The gene calls are TRBV5-4 and TRBJ1-4; D is ambiguous. Trimming pared 5 bases from V and 6 bases from J, leaving 11 bases between. The germline gives CDR1 SGHNT, CDR2 YYREEE (reference sequence). This CDR3 is built from 13 residues. This CDR3 is CASRRTPDEKLFF. For the CDR3, the DNA is TGTGCCAGCAGAAGGACCCCAGATGAAAAACTGTTTTTT.

The V gene is TRBV7-4, the J gene TRBJ2-5, with 12 bases fitting TRBD2. Germline trimming cut 1 base from V and 4 bases from J; bases unmatched to any gene: 4. The CDR3 is 16 amino acids. From germline, CDR1 is SGHVT and CDR2 SQSDAQ. The CDR3 is CASSLGPSGGGETQYF. CDR3 nucleotide sequence: TGTGCCAGCAGCTTAGGTCCTAGCGGGGGGGGAGAGACCCAGTACTTC.

This clonotype was picked up many times. This chain links TRBV5-1 with TRBJ2-3; the D gene could be TRBD1 or TRBD2 (5 bases each). Trimming stripped 4 bases from V and 1 base from J, with 13 bases between. The CDR3 runs 15 residues. Germline-derived CDR1 and CDR2 are SGHRS and YFSETQ. CDR3 DNA: TGCGCCAGCAGCACCGGGGCCACCCGCACAGATACGCAGTATTTT. Translating it yields CASSTGATRTDTQYF.

The chain has TRBV12-3 or TRBV12-4 and TRBJ1-1; D gene uncertain. Trimming removed 9 bases from V and 7 bases from J, with 21 bases in between. The CDR3 spans 14 residues. CDR3 sequence (DNA): TGTGCCAGTTCAATAGGACGACGGATATTTGAAGCTTTCTTT. Protein: CASSIGRRIFEAFF.

In its sample, this clonotype was seen many times. The gene calls are TRBV29-1 and TRBJ2-5, with TRBD1 matching 12 bases. Trimming removed 6 bases from V and 5 bases from J; junction bases left unmatched: 7. CDR3 length equals 14 residues. CDR1 is SQVTM, CDR2 ANQGSEA, per germline. CDR3 coding DNA: TGCAGCGTCGGGACAGGGGGCATTGTGGAGACCCAGTACTTC. It codes for CSVGTGGIVETQYF. Together with reference TRBV29-1 and TRBJ2-5, the CDR3 gives the full variable domain: SAVISQKPSRDICQRGTSLTIQCQVDSQVTMMFWYRQQPGQSLTLIATANQGSEATYESGFVIDKFPISRPNLTFSTLTVSNMSPEDSSIYLCSVGTGGIVETQYFGPGTRLLVL.

This chain uses TRBV3-1 with TRBJ1-1; the D gene is possibly TRBD1 (5 bases). Between the trimmed V and J ends, which lost 4 bases and 5 bases, there was a span of 14 bases. The CDR3 extends over 14 amino acids. Germline V gene data show CDR1 as LGHDT and CDR2 as YNNKEL (reference sequence). As DNA, the CDR3 is TGTGCCAGCAGCCCTACAAGGGGTAGGACTGAAGCTTTCTTT. This sequence encodes CASSPTRGRTEAFF.

This clonotype was detected many times. This chain joins TRBV20-1 and TRBJ2-5; no clear D. This CDR3 comprises 12 residues. Germline V CDR1 and CDR2: DFQATT, SNEGSKA (reference sequence). Trimming took 5 bases from V and 0 from J, leaving 7 bases between them. The chain's CDR3 is CSAVRYQETQYF. DNA for the CDR3: TGCAGTGCTGTGAGGTACCAAGAGACCCAGTACTTC.

This clonotype has at least ten counts. J is TRBJ2-3 and V is TRBV10-3; D may be TRBD1 (6 bases). Trimming cost V 11 bases and J 0 bases, with 9 bases left between them. Per germline, CDR1 ENHRY and CDR2 SYGVKD. The CDR3 is made up of 12 amino acids. CDR3 nucleotide sequence: TGTGCCTATGGGGGCAGCACAGATACGCAGTATTTT. Translation gives CAYGGSTDTQYF.

This clonotype occurred many times. This chain uses TRBV29-1 with TRBJ1-1; tentatively, D is TRBD1 (6 bases). This CDR3 has 15 residues. The V gene lost 4 bases and the J gene lost 3 bases, with 18 bases spanning the gap. The germline V gene has CDR1 SQVTM and CDR2 ANQGSEA. This CDR3 is CSVVGWGAGDTEAFF. The CDR3, as DNA: TGCAGCGTTGTTGGATGGGGGGCCGGGGACACTGAAGCTTTCTTT.

This clonotype has ten or more counts. The chain joins TRBV7-9 to TRBJ2-7; unclear D gene. The CDR3 runs to 16 residues. V lost 2 bases and J lost 0, with 14 bases in between. Looked up from germline, CDR1 is SEHNR and CDR2 is FQNEAQ (reference sequence). CDR3 loop: CASSLFGPVSSYEQYF. Here the CDR3 DNA reads TGTGCCAGCAGCTTATTCGGGCCAGTGTCCTCCTACGAGCAGTACTTC.

This clonotype was counted many times. The chain couples TRBV6-5 to TRBJ2-2; the D call may be TRBD1 or TRBD2 (6 bases each). The germline V gene has CDR1 MNHEY and CDR2 SVGAGI. Trimming removed 4 bases at V and 3 bases at J, with 15 bases between. The CDR3 is 16 amino acids. CDR3 residues: CASSSLGGLDTGELFF. CDR3 coding DNA: TGTGCCAGCAGTTCCTTAGGGGGGCTGGACACCGGGGAGCTGTTTTTT.

Worth noting for this clonotype: At one of its ends the junction is not consistent with the germline gene, which may arise from a read error. The J gene is TRBJ2-7, the V gene TRBV19; 9 bases map to TRBD2. The CDR3 runs 14 residues. Germline loops: CDR1 LNHDA, CDR2 SQIVND (reference sequence). The CDR3 loop reads CASSIAGANYEQYF. Here the CDR3 DNA reads TGTGCCAGTAGCATAGCGGGGGCCAACTACGAGCAGTACTTC. The full variable domain, completed using reference TRBV19 and TRBJ2-7, is DGGITQSPKYLFRKEGQNVTLSCEQNLNHDAMYWYRQDPGQGLRLIYYSQIVNDFQKGDIAEGYSVSREKKESFPLTVTSAQKNPTAFYLCASSIAGANYEQYFGPGTRLTVT.

The sample holds a few counts of this clonotype. The rearrangement joins TRBV12-5 to TRBJ1-6; D may be TRBD1 (5 bases). There are 14 residues in the CDR3. The V gene lost 1 base and the J gene lost 8 bases, with 9 bases spanning the gap. Germline-derived CDR1 and CDR2 are LGHNT and FRNRAP. CDR3 nucleotide sequence: TGTGCTAGTGGTTTGGGCCAGGGCCATTCACCCCTCCACTTT. Amino acid sequence: CASGLGQGHSPLHF.